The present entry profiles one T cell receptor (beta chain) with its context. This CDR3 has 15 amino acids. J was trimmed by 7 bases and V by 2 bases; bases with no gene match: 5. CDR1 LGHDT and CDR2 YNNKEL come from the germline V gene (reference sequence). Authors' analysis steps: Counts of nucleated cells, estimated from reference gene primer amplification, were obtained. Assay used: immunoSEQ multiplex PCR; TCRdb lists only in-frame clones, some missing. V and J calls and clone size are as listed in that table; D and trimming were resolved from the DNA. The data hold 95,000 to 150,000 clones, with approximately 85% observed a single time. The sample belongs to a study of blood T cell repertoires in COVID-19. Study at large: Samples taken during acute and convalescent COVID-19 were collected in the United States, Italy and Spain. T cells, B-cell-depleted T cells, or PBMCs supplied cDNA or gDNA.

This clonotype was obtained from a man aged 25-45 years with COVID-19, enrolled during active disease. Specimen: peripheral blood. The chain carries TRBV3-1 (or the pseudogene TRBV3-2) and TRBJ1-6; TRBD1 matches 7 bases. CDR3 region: CASSQLRQGNSPLHF. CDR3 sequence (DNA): TGTGCCAGCAGCCAACTCCGACAGGGAAATTCACCCCTCCACTTT.